The source of this T cell receptor beta chain is a study of blood T cell repertoires in COVID-19. Study in general: COVID-19 samples, acute and convalescent, were from the United States, Italy and Spain. PBMCs, B-cell-depleted T cells, or T cells provided the cDNA or gDNA that made up the material.

Clones were sequenced by immunoSEQ multiplex PCR, and TCRdb holds only the in-frame ones, with some missing. The sample carries fewer than 250,000 clones, around 83% recorded once. The receptor's source is a woman between 50 and 59 years old with acute or convalescent COVID-19. Sequenced input: peripheral blood.

This chain's CDR3 is CASSLLFTGLSTEAFF. The DNA for the CDR3 is TGTGCCAGCAGCTTACTTTTCACAGGGCTGAGCACTGAAGCTTTCTTT. The V gene is TRBV7-9, the J gene TRBJ1-1; D may be TRBD1 (6 bases). V gave up 2 bases and J gave up 4 bases, with 17 bases separating them. The CDR3 sequence is 16 residues long. Germline CDR1 SEHNR, CDR2 FQNEAQ (reference sequence).